What follows is one T cell receptor beta chain and its context. Its antigen is currently unknown. These data come from a study of T cell repertoires in cytomegalovirus infection. About the research overall: Well-studied HLA-B-restricted CMV epitopes were used in the study alongside recently identified HLA-C-restricted ones. The public TCR beta signatures pointed to both CMV infection and matching HLA type.

The CDR3 loop spans 18 amino acids. The J segment lost 1 base and the V segment lost 0 bases, leaving 3 bases of the junction unmatched. Germline assignment: CDR1 MGHRA and CDR2 YSYEKL. Broader study findings: Clonotype analysis showed dominance of the ex vivo response by HLA-C-restricted CMV-specific TCR beta clonotypes. Summed frequency of shared TCR beta families picked out CMV carriers who also had the relevant HLA.

TCRdb re-called the reads with MiXCR, one entry per CDR3 protein. The table records fewer than 850,000 distinct CDR3 sequences, 25% to 35% of them present only once. The source material was cultured CD8+ T cells from PBMCs, sampled from culture after CMV antigen stimulation. The chain employs TRBV4-1 and TRBJ2-2, with 12 bases fitting TRBD2. This receptor was taken from a human donor in good health (CMV status not recorded). Some clones in this sample may be carry-over from other donors' samples. CDR3 sequence reads: CASSQEVGLAGNTGELFF. CDR3 nucleotides: TGCGCCAGCAGCCAAGAGGTGGGACTAGCGGGGAACACCGGGGAGCTGTTTTTT.